These 23 T cell receptor beta chains came from one sample sequenced in a study of blood T cells in healthy people across ages. A sample-barcoded 5' primer and a J-beta primer mix were used in a second PCR of roughly 7 to 12 cycles. TCRdb used MiXCR to reprocess the 5' RACE reads, holding one entry per CDR3 protein. The table shows approximately 780,000 distinct CDR3 sequences, with roughly 24% occurring only once. The data were also submitted as part of a second study, on T cells of mothers and their children.

The source material was blood. The receptors shown here come from a boy younger than 18 in good health.

There are a few counts of this clonotype. The V and J genes are TRBV12-5 and TRBJ2-5, with no clear D. V shed 6 bases and J shed 2 bases, with 16 bases lying between them. Germline CDR1 is LGHNT and CDR2 is FRNRAP. This CDR3 is 15 amino acids long. Here the CDR3 DNA reads TGTGCTAGTGGCCGAGGTCGTATTGGACAAGAGACCCAGTACTTC. Residues: CASGRGRIGQETQYF.

The genes are TRBV29-1 and TRBJ1-4; 7 bases are a match to TRBD1. The CDR3 totals 13 residues. Looked up from germline, CDR1 is SQVTM and CDR2 is ANQGSEA. The trim removed 4 bases at V and 5 bases at J, leaving 4 bases unmatched. CDR3 nucleotides: TGCAGCGTTGGGGGCAGGGGGAATGAAAAACTGTTTTTT. This sequence encodes CSVGGRGNEKLFF.

The V gene is TRBV29-1, the J gene TRBJ1-3, with D possibly matching TRBD1 (5 bases). This CDR3 comprises 14 residues. Looked up from germline, CDR1 is SQVTM and CDR2 is ANQGSEA. V gave up 3 bases and J gave up 3 bases, with 12 bases separating them. CDR3 DNA sequence: TGCAGCGTTGATACGGCCAGGGATGGAAACACCATATATTTT. Residues: CSVDTARDGNTIYF.

The genes are TRBV4-1 and TRBJ2-1, with 8 positions matching TRBD1. The DNA end favors TRBJ2-7, so the J call may be wrong. This CDR3 is 16 amino acids long. CDR1 and CDR2 (germline): MGHRA, YSYEKL. As DNA, the CDR3 is TGCGCCAGCAGCCAAGCGTCAGGGGGCCCCACCTACGAGCAGTACTTC. Amino acids: CASSQASGGPTYEQYF.

The CDR3 sequence: CASSQFPGQSYEQYF. In DNA form, the CDR3 reads TGTGCCAGCAGCCAGTTCCCGGGACAGAGCTACGAGCAGTACTTC. The chain carries TRBV14 and TRBJ2-7; 7 nucleotides agree with TRBD1. This CDR3 has 15 residues. The V segment lost 3 bases and the J segment 3 bases; nucleotides outside the gene matches: 8. The germline gives CDR1 SGHDN, CDR2 FVKESK.

This clonotype was seen a handful of times. This rearrangement joins TRBV20-1 to TRBJ2-5; D remains ambiguous. The J call may not be correct, given that the DNA end is closer to TRBJ2-7. From germline, CDR1 is DFQATT and CDR2 SNEGSKA (reference sequence). The CDR3 sequence is 14 residues long. The CDR3 spells CSARDPVSSYEQYF. Here the CDR3 DNA reads TGCAGTGCTAGAGATCCCGTTAGCTCCTACGAGCAGTACTTC.

The chain joins TRBV28 to TRBJ1-4, with no clear D. The CDR3 contains 15 residues. The germline V and J ends were trimmed by 5 bases and 3 bases, with 13 bases remaining between them. Germline V gene sequence: CDR1 MDHEN, CDR2 SYDVKM. The CDR3 region is CASSPPGSANEKLFF. CDR3 in DNA: TGTGCCAGCAGTCCTCCCGGATCAGCTAATGAAAAACTGTTTTTT.

This clonotype showed up many times. The chain joins TRBV27 to TRBJ2-7; TRBD1 matches at 8 bases. The germline V gene has CDR1 MNHEY and CDR2 SMNVEV (reference sequence). The CDR3 extends over 13 amino acids. The ends lost 6 bases at V and 4 bases at J; junction bases unmatched: 5. CDR3 in DNA: TGTGCCAGCAGCCCAAGGACAGGGTACGAGCAGTACTTC. It is translated as CASSPRTGYEQYF.

V gene TRBV10-3 combines with J gene TRBJ2-7; 7 bases align to TRBD2. Germline V lookup: CDR1 ENHRY, CDR2 SYGVKD. The junction had 0 bases not matched to a gene; V was cut back by 2 bases and J by 2 bases. This CDR3 spans 13 amino acids. The CDR3 is CAISEGLAYEQYF. CDR3 in DNA: TGTGCCATCAGTGAGGGACTAGCCTACGAGCAGTACTTC.

V gene TRBV5-1 combines with J gene TRBJ1-1; TRBD1 matches 7 bases. Germline-derived CDR1 and CDR2 are SGHRS and YFSETQ. The CDR3 runs 15 residues. V lost 2 bases to trimming and J lost 4 bases; unmatched junction nucleotides: 8. Here the CDR3 reads CASSFSNRGRTEAFF. The CDR3 bases are TGCGCCAGCAGCTTCTCTAACAGGGGACGCACTGAAGCTTTCTTT.

The chain is built from TRBV10-3 and TRBJ1-2; D unresolved. The CDR3 consists of 13 residues. Trimming pared 3 bases from V and 8 bases from J, leaving 13 bases between. Germline CDR1 is ENHRY and CDR2 is SYGVKD. The CDR3 reads CAISEIGGPGYTF. In DNA form, the CDR3 reads TGTGCCATCAGTGAAATTGGAGGGCCCGGCTACACCTTC.

The rearrangement joins TRBV10-1 to TRBJ2-3; tentatively, D is TRBD1 (5 bases). The CDR3 loop spans 15 amino acids. Deletions cut 7 bases from V and 5 bases from J, with 19 bases between. Germline V gives CDR1 WNHNN, CDR2 SYGVQD (reference sequence). Written as DNA, the CDR3 is TGCGCCAGCAATACCGGGCCCCCCCAGGGAGATACGCAGTATTTT. It translates to CASNTGPPQGDTQYF.

The V and J genes are TRBV7-2 and TRBJ1-5; 9 bases line up with TRBD1. Germline CDR1 SGHTA, CDR2 FQGNSA. The ends lost 5 bases at V and 6 bases at J; junction bases unmatched: 8. The length of the CDR3 is 15 residues. CDR3 in amino acids: CASSTQGTGFQPQHF. The CDR3 coding sequence is TGTGCCAGCAGCACCCAGGGGACAGGGTTTCAGCCCCAGCATTTT.

Only a few counts were recorded for this clonotype. The chain is built from TRBV12-3 or TRBV12-4 and TRBJ1-3; possibly TRBD1 for D (5 bases). V was pared by 4 bases and J by 1 base, with 11 bases between. The CDR3 spans 15 residues. The CDR3 DNA sequence: TGTGCCAGCAGTTCCCCGGGACTTTCTGGAAACACCATATATTTT. This gives the protein CASSSPGLSGNTIYF.

This clonotype was detected once. The genes are TRBV5-1 and TRBJ2-3; D is possibly TRBD1 (6 bases). Trimming cost V 2 bases and J 2 bases, with 12 bases left between them. The CDR3 covers 15 residues. Germline V gene lookup returns CDR1 SGHRS and CDR2 YFSETQ. The CDR3 spells CASSFGGGLTDTQYF. CDR3 DNA: TGCGCCAGCAGCTTCGGTGGGGGCCTCACAGATACGCAGTATTTT.

The genes are TRBV6-1 and TRBJ1-1; 8 bases map to TRBD1. Germline trimming cut 6 bases from V and 1 base from J; bases unmatched to any gene: 4. The length of the CDR3 is 14 residues. Germline V gene lookup returns CDR1 MNHNS and CDR2 SASEGT. The chain's CDR3 is CASRWGQENTEAFF. CDR3 nucleotide sequence: TGTGCCAGCAGGTGGGGACAGGAGAACACTGAAGCTTTCTTT.

This clonotype showed up just a few times. The chain employs TRBV19 and TRBJ2-7, with 8 positions matching TRBD1. The CDR3 covers 14 residues. Germline loops: CDR1 LNHDA, CDR2 SQIVND (reference sequence). With 6 bases clipped from V and 1 base from J, the junction kept 5 bases outside the gene matches. The CDR3 DNA sequence: TGTGCCAGTAGCCGGACAGGGTGGTCCTACGAGCAGTACTTC. This codes for CASSRTGWSYEQYF. Full variable domain (remainder filled in from reference TRBV19 and TRBJ2-7): DGGITQSPKYLFRKEGQNVTLSCEQNLNHDAMYWYRQDPGQGLRLIYYSQIVNDFQKGDIAEGYSVSREKKESFPLTVTSAQKNPTAFYLCASSRTGWSYEQYFGPGTRLTVT.

This clonotype was seen a handful of times. Compared with germline, one end of the junction differs, possibly owing to a read error. The CDR3 protein is CSVDREGGQNF. In DNA, the CDR3 is TGCAGCGTTGATCGGGAGGGGGGGCAAAACTTC. V and J are TRBV29-1 and TRBJ2-7; 8 bases align to TRBD2. From germline, CDR1 is SQVTM and CDR2 ANQGSEA. This CDR3 comprises 11 residues.

This clonotype was seen more than once but under ten times. V gene TRBV15 combines with J gene TRBJ2-5; no firm D call. Trimming stripped 1 base from V and 7 bases from J, with 19 bases between. Germline lookup yields CDR1 LNHNV and CDR2 YYDKDF (reference sequence). The CDR3 covers 16 residues. The CDR3 is CATSRGATDQDGTQYF. CDR3 in DNA: TGTGCCACCAGCAGAGGAGCAACTGACCAAGATGGGACCCAGTACTTC.

This clonotype was seen only a few times. The rearrangement links TRBV12-5 to TRBJ2-5; possible D gene TRBD2, 5 bases. The closer fit of TRBJ2-7 to the DNA end suggests the J call may be wrong. Germline lookup yields CDR1 LGHNT and CDR2 FRNRAP. The CDR3 sequence is 14 residues long. This chain's CDR3 is CASALRADGYEQYF. The CDR3 DNA reads as TGTGCTAGTGCCCTGAGGGCGGACGGCTACGAGCAGTACTTC.

The chain carries TRBV11-2 and TRBJ2-5, with TRBD2 as a possible D gene (5 bases). The ends were cut back, 4 bases at V and 3 bases at J, with 12 bases in the middle. The CDR3 extends over 14 amino acids. Germline V CDR1 and CDR2: SGHAT, FQNNGV. The CDR3, as DNA: TGTGCCAGCAGCTCGGGATATATCGAAGAGACCCAGTACTTC. It specifies CASSSGYIEETQYF.

This sequence joins TRBV12-3 or TRBV12-4 and TRBJ1-1; D is uncertain. Trimming took off 7 bases at V and 0 bases at J, with 12 bases between the two ends. This CDR3 region has 14 residues. The CDR3 bases are TGTGCCAGCACCAGGCGAGGTGTGAACACTGAAGCTTTCTTT. It translates to CASTRRGVNTEAFF.

The gene calls are TRBV12-3 or TRBV12-4 and TRBJ1-4; D remains unclear. The CDR3 covers 13 residues. V was shortened by 4 bases and J by 2 bases, with 5 bases between the two germline ends. In DNA form, the CDR3 reads TGTGCCAGCAGTTCGACGACTAATGAAAAACTGTTTTTT. As protein: CASSSTTNEKLFF.